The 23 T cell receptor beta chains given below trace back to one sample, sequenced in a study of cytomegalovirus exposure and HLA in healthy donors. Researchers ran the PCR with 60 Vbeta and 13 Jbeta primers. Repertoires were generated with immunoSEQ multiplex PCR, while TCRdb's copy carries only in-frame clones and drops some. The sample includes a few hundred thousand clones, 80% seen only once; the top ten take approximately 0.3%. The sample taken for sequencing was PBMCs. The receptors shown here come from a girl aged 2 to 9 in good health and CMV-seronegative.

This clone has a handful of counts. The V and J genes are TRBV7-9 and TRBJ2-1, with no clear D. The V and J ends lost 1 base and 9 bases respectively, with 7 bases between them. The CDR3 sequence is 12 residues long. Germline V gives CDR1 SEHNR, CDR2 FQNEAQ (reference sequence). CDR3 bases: TGTGCCAGCAGCTTAGTCAGGTTTGAGCAGTTCTTC. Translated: CASSLVRFEQFF.

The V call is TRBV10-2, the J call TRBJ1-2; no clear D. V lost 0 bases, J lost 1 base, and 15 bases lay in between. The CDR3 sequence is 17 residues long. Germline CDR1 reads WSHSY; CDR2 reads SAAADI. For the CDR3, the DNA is TGCGCCAGCAGTGAGTCGATAACGGCTAGGAGTAACTATGGCTACACCTTC. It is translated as CASSESITARSNYGYTF.

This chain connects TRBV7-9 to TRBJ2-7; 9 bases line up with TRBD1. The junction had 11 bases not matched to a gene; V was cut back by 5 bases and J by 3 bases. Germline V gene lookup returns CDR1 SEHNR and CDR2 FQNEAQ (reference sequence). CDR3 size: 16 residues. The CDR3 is CASSGPGTGTYYEQYF. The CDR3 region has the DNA TGTGCCAGCAGCGGCCCAGGGACAGGGACTTACTACGAGCAGTACTTC. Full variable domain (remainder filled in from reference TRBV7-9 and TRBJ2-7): DTGVSQNPRHKITKRGQNVTFRCDPISEHNRLYWYRQTLGQGPEFLTYFQNEAQLEKSRLLSDRFSAERPKGSFSTLEIQRTEQGDSAMYLCASSGPGTGTYYEQYFGPGTRLTVT.

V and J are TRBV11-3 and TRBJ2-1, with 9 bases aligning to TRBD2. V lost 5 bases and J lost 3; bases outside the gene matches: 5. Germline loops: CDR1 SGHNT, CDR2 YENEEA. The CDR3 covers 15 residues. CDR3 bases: TGTGCCAGCAGCATAAGCGGGGGGTACTACAATGAGCAGTTCTTC. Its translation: CASSISGGYYNEQFF. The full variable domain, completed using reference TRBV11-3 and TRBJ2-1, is EAGVVQSPRYKIIEKKQPVAFWCNPISGHNTLYWYLQNLGQGPELLIRYENEEAVDDSQLPKDRFSAERLKGVDSTLKIQPAELGDSAVYLCASSISGGYYNEQFFGPGTRLTVL.

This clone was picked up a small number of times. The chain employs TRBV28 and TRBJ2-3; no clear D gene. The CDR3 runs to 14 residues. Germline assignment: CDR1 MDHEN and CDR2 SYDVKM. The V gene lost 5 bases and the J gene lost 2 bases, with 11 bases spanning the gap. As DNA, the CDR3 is TGTGCCAGCAGTCCCGACTCTTCCACAGATACGCAGTATTTT. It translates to CASSPDSSTDTQYF. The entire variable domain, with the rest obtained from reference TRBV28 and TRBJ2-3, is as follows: DVKVTQSSRYLVKRTGEKVFLECVQDMDHENMFWYRQDPGLGLRLIYFSYDVKMKEKGDIPEGYSVSREKKERFSLILESASTNQTSMYLCASSPDSSTDTQYFGPGTRLTVL.

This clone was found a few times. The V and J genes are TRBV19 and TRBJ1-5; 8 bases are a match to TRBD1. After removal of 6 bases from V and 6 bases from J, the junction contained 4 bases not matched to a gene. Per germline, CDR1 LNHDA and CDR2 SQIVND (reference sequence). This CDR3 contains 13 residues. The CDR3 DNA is TGTGCCAGTAGCACAGGGGGTTTTCAGCCCCAGCATTTT. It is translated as CASSTGGFQPQHF.

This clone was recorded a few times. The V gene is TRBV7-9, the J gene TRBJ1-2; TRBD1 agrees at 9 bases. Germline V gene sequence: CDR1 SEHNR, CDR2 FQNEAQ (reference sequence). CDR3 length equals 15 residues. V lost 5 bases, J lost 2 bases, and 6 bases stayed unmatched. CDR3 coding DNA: TGTGCCAGCAGCGCGGGACAGGGATGGAACTATGGCTACACCTTC. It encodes CASSAGQGWNYGYTF.

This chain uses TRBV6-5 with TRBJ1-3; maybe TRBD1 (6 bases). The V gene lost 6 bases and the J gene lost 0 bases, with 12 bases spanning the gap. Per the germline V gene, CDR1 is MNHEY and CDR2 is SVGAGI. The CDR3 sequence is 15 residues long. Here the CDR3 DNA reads TGTGCCAGCAGAGAGACAGGACTCTCTGGAAACACCATATATTTT. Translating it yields CASRETGLSGNTIYF.

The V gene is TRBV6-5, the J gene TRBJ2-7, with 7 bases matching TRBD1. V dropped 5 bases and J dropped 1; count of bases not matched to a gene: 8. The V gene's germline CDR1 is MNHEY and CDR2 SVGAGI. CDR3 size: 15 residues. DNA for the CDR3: TGTGCCAGCAGTCAATCCGGGACAGCGTCCTACGAGCAGTACTTC. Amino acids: CASSQSGTASYEQYF.

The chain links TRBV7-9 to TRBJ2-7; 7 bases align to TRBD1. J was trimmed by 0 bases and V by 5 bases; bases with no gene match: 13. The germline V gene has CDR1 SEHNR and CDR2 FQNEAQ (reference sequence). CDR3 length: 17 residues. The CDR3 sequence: CASSEIHRDSHSYEQYF. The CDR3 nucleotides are TGTGCCAGCAGCGAAATACACCGGGACAGCCACTCCTACGAGCAGTACTTC.

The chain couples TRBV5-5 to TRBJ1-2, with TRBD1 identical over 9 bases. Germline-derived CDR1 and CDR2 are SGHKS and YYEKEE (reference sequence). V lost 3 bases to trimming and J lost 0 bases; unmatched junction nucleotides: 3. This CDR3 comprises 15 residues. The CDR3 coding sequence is TGTGCCAGCAGCTGGGGGACAGGGACTAACTATGGCTACACCTTC. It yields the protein CASSWGTGTNYGYTF. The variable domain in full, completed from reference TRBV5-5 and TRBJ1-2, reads DAGVTQSPTHLIKTRGQQVTLRCSPISGHKSVSWYQQVLGQGPQFIFQYYEKEERGRGNFPDRFSARQFPNYSSELNVNALLLGDSALYLCASSWGTGTNYGYTFGSGTRLTVV.

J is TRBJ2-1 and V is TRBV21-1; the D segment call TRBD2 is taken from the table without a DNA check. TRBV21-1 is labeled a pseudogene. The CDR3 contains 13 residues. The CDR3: CASSKGNYNEQFF. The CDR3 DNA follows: TGTGCCAGCAGCAAAGGTAATTACAATGAGCAGTTCTTC.

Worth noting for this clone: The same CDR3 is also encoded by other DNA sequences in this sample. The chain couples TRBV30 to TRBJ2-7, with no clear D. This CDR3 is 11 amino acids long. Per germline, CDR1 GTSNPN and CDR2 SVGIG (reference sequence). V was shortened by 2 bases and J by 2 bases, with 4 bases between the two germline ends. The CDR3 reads CAWSLAYEQYF. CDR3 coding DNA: TGTGCCTGGAGTCTCGCCTACGAGCAGTACTTC.

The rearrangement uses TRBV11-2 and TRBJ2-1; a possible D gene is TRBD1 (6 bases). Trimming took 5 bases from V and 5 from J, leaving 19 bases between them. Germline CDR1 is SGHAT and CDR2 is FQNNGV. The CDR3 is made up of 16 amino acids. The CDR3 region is CASSDTGNLPNNEQFF. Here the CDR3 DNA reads TGTGCCAGCAGCGACACAGGGAATCTCCCCAACAATGAGCAGTTCTTC.

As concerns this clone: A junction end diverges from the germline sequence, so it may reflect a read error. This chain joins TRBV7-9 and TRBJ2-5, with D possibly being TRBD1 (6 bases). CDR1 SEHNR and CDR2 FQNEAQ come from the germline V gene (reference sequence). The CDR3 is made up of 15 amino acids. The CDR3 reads CSSSHIRTVQETQYF. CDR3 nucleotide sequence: TGTTCCAGCAGTCACATTCGGACAGTGCAAGAGACCCAGTACTTC.

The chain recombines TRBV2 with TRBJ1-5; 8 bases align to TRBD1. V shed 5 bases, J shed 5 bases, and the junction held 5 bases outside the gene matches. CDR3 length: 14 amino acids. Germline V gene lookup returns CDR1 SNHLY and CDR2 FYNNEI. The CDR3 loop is CASSTTGGHQPQHF. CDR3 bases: TGTGCCAGCAGTACAACAGGGGGACATCAGCCCCAGCATTTT.

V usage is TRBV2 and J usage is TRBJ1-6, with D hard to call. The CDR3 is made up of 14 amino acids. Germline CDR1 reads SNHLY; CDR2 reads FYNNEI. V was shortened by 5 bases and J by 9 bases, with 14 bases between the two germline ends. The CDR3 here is CASSLYGVTSPLHF. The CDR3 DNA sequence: TGTGCCAGCAGTTTGTACGGAGTAACTTCACCCCTCCACTTT.

The CDR3 loop reads CASSERGGWTGELFF. For the CDR3, the DNA is TGTGCCAGCAGTGAGCGGGGGGGCTGGACCGGGGAGCTGTTTTTT. The chain joins TRBV27 to TRBJ2-2, with 10 bases aligning to TRBD2. Germline CDR1 is MNHEY and CDR2 is SMNVEV (reference sequence). CDR3 size: 15 residues. With 5 bases clipped from V and 5 bases from J, the junction kept 5 bases outside the gene matches.

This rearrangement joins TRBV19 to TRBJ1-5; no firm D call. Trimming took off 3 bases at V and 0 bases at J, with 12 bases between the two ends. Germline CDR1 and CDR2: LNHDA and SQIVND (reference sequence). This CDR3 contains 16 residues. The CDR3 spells CASSISEPFSNQPQHF. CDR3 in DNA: TGTGCCAGTAGTATCTCCGAGCCCTTTAGCAATCAGCCCCAGCATTTT.

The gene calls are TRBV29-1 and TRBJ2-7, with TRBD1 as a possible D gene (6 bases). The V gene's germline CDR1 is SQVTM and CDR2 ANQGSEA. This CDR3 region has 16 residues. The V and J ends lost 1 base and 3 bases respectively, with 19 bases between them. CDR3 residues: CSVEGWDIPGSYEQYF. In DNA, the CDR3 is TGCAGCGTTGAAGGGTGGGACATCCCTGGAAGCTACGAGCAGTACTTC.

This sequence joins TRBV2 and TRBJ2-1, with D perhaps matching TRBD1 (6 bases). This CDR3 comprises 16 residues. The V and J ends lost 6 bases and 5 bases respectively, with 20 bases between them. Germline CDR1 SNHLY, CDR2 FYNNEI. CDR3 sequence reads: CASRGQSTTQDNEQFF. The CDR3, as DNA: TGTGCCAGCAGAGGACAGTCCACAACACAAGACAATGAGCAGTTCTTC. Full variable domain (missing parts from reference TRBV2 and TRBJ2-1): EPEVTQTPSHQVTQMGQEVILRCVPISNHLYFYWYRQILGQKVEFLVSFYNNEISEKSEIFDDQFSVERPDGSNFTLKIRSTKLEDSAMYFCASRGQSTTQDNEQFFGPGTRLTVL.

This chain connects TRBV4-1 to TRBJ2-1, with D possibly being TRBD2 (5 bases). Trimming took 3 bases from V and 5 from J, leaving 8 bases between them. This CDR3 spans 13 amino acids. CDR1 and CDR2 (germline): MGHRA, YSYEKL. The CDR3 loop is CASSHGKHNEQFF. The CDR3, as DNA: TGCGCCAGCAGCCACGGGAAACACAATGAGCAGTTCTTC.

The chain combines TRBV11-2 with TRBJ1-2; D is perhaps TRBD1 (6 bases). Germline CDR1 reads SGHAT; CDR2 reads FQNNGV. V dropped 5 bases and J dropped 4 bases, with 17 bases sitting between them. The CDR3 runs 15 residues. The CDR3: CASSPHPDRSYGYTF. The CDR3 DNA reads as TGTGCCAGCAGCCCTCACCCCGACAGGTCCTATGGCTACACCTTC. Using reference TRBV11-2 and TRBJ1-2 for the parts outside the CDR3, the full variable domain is EAGVAQSPRYKIIEKRQSVAFWCNPISGHATLYWYQQILGQGPKLLIQFQNNGVVDDSQLPKDRFSAERLKGVDSTLKIQPAKLEDSAVYLCASSPHPDRSYGYTFGSGTRLTVV.